A single sample is the source of the 24 T cell receptor beta chains below, sequenced in a study of neurological immune-mediated disorders. TCRdb recomputed calls from the 5' RACE reads with MiXCR, one row per CDR3 protein. Among tens of thousands of distinct CDR3 sequences listed, under 4.5% were seen once. What was sequenced was PBMCs. The receptors shown here come from a woman in her 50s with multiple sclerosis.

Many counts were recorded for this clonotype. The chain is built from TRBV20-1 and TRBJ2-3, with 9 bases aligning to TRBD1. This CDR3 region has 16 residues. Germline CDR1 reads DFQATT; CDR2 reads SNEGSKA (reference sequence). Trimming at V came to 5 bases and at J to 3 bases, leaving 12 bases not matched to a gene. CDR3 coding DNA: TGCAGTGCTGCGTCGCCGACAGGGGGTGGGACAGATACGCAGTATTTT. It yields the protein CSAASPTGGGTDTQYF.

The sample holds many counts of this clonotype. This rearrangement joins TRBV12-3 or TRBV12-4 to TRBJ2-7; 9 bases fit TRBD1. V was clipped by 6 bases and J by 1 base; unmatched bases: 7. This CDR3 spans 15 amino acids. This chain's CDR3 is CASSPGQGSSYEQYF. For the CDR3, the DNA is TGTGCCAGCAGCCCCGGACAGGGGAGTTCCTACGAGCAGTACTTC.

This clonotype was observed a few times. V gene TRBV7-2 combines with J gene TRBJ1-2; perhaps TRBD1 as D (5 bases). The CDR3 contains 12 residues. Deletions cut 5 bases from V and 8 bases from J, with 12 bases between. Germline V CDR1 and CDR2: SGHTA, FQGNSA. CDR3 in amino acids: CASSPAGNGYTF. The CDR3 nucleotides read TGTGCCAGCAGCCCGGCAGGGAACGGCTACACCTTC.

This chain uses TRBV18 with TRBJ2-5; weak D call: TRBD2 (5 bases). From germline, CDR1 is KGHSH and CDR2 LQKENI. The CDR3 extends over 16 amino acids. V lost 2 bases, J lost 4 bases, and 17 bases lay in between. DNA of the CDR3: TGTGCCAGCTCACCAGTCGGCACCCGGAGCGGAGAGACCCAGTACTTC. Protein sequence: CASSPVGTRSGETQYF. Full variable domain (outside the CDR3, taken from reference TRBV18 and TRBJ2-5): NAGVMQNPRHLVRRRGQEARLRCSPMKGHSHVYWYRQLPEEGLKFMVYLQKENIIDESGMPKERFSAEFPKEGPSILRIQQVVRGDSAAYFCASSPVGTRSGETQYFGPGTRLLVL.

V and J are TRBV7-9 and TRBJ2-7, with D possibly matching TRBD2 (5 bases). CDR3 length equals 14 residues. Germline CDR1 is SEHNR and CDR2 is FQNEAQ (reference sequence). The V end was cut by 1 base, the J end by 7 bases, with 14 bases between. The CDR3: CASSLELTSGEQYF. CDR3 coding DNA: TGTGCCAGCAGCTTAGAGTTGACGTCGGGGGAGCAGTACTTC.

This clonotype was recorded at least ten times. The rearrangement links TRBV12-3 or TRBV12-4 to TRBJ2-3; no reliable D call. This CDR3 spans 14 amino acids. V dropped 0 bases and J dropped 0 bases, with 4 bases sitting between them. The CDR3 nucleotides read TGTGCCAGCAGTTTAGCGGGCAGCACAGATACGCAGTATTTT. Amino acid sequence: CASSLAGSTDTQYF.

V gene TRBV6-6 combines with J gene TRBJ2-3; 8 bases align to TRBD2. The ends lost 3 bases at V and 2 bases at J; junction bases unmatched: 16. The CDR3 sequence is 19 residues long. Germline assignment: CDR1 MNHNY and CDR2 SVGAGI (reference sequence). CDR3 residues: CASSYRPLIGGGFTDTQYF. The DNA of the CDR3 is TGTGCCAGCAGTTATCGTCCCCTTATCGGGGGGGGTTTCACAGATACGCAGTATTTT.

This clonotype was seen ten or more times. The chain employs TRBV12-3 or TRBV12-4 and TRBJ1-2; the D gene is possibly TRBD1 (5 bases). Trimming cost V 3 bases and J 7 bases, with 15 bases left between them. The CDR3 consists of 14 residues. This CDR3 reads CASSFLGGRGGYTF. Written as DNA, the CDR3 is TGTGCCAGCAGTTTCTTAGGTGGTAGGGGTGGCTACACCTTC.

The table lists this clonotype with many counts. The chain couples TRBV20-1 to TRBJ2-3; 15 bases are shared with TRBD2. Germline CDR1 and CDR2: DFQATT and SNEGSKA (reference sequence). Trimming cost V 5 bases and J 3 bases; bases outside gene matches: 6. The CDR3 totals 16 residues. The CDR3 coding sequence is TGCAGTGCTTCCGAGGGGACTAGCGGGGGGACAGATACGCAGTATTTT. This sequence encodes CSASEGTSGGTDTQYF.

This clonotype was counted at least ten times. The chain carries TRBV20-1 and TRBJ2-3; D is ambiguous. CDR1 DFQATT and CDR2 SNEGSKA come from the germline V gene (reference sequence). The CDR3 runs 14 residues. V dropped 5 bases and J dropped 0 bases, with 12 bases sitting between them. CDR3 sequence reads: CSAYRELSTDTQYF. CDR3 coding DNA: TGCAGTGCTTATAGGGAATTGAGCACAGATACGCAGTATTTT.

This clonotype was detected ten times or more. The rearrangement uses TRBV6-5 and TRBJ1-2, with no clear D. CDR3 length: 13 amino acids. The V end lost 3 bases, the J end lost 4 bases, and 9 bases lay between the germline ends. From germline, CDR1 is MNHEY and CDR2 SVGAGI. The chain's CDR3 is CASSYNYLYGYTF. The CDR3 DNA follows: TGTGCCAGCAGTTATAACTACCTCTATGGCTACACCTTC.

This chain uses TRBV7-2 with TRBJ2-3, with unresolved D. The V gene lost 5 bases and the J gene lost 0 bases, with 12 bases spanning the gap. CDR3 length equals 15 residues. Germline V gene sequence: CDR1 SGHTA, CDR2 FQGNSA. CDR3: CASSPRFSSTDTQYF. CDR3 nucleotide sequence: TGTGCCAGCAGCCCACGATTCTCTAGCACAGATACGCAGTATTTT.

This clonotype appeared many times. The rearrangement joins TRBV9 to TRBJ1-1; 7 nucleotides line up with TRBD1. The junction had 22 bases not matched to a gene; V was cut back by 1 base and J by 7 bases. The germline gives CDR1 SGDLS, CDR2 YYNGEE. The CDR3 extends over 19 amino acids. This CDR3 is CASSVPLRPRTGRRLEAFF. CDR3 nucleotide sequence: TGTGCCAGCAGCGTACCCCTGAGACCTCGGACAGGACGTAGACTTGAAGCTTTCTTT.

This rearrangement joins TRBV9 to TRBJ2-7; TRBD1 or TRBD2 may be the D gene (5 bases each). Trimming left V 7 bases short and J 5 bases short, with 10 bases between. The CDR3 sequence is 11 residues long. The germline CDR1 and CDR2 sequences are SGDLS and YYNGEE. CDR3 region: CASGGRDEQYF. The CDR3 bases are TGTGCCAGCGGGGGAAGGGACGAGCAGTACTTC.

This clonotype was detected many times. The chain recombines TRBV5-1 with TRBJ2-5; no definite D call. The CDR3 is made up of 11 amino acids. The V gene lost 2 bases and the J gene lost 5 bases, with 4 bases spanning the gap. From germline, CDR1 is SGHRS and CDR2 YFSETQ. The CDR3 reads CASSFEETQYF. Here the CDR3 DNA reads TGCGCCAGCAGCTTTGAGGAGACCCAGTACTTC. The full variable domain, its missing parts supplied by reference TRBV5-1 and TRBJ2-5, is KAGVTQTPRYLIKTRGQQVTLSCSPISGHRSVSWYQQTPGQGLQFLFEYFSETQRNKGNFPGRFSGRQFSNSRSEMNVSTLELGDSALYLCASSFEETQYFGPGTRLLVL.

In this sample, this clonotype turned up many times. V and J are TRBV7-2 and TRBJ1-3; 9 nucleotides match TRBD1. This CDR3 comprises 16 residues. Germline V gene lookup returns CDR1 SGHTA and CDR2 FQGNSA. V gave up 5 bases and J gave up 1 base; unmatched junction bases: 6. CDR3 amino acids: CASSAGQGFSGNTIYF. CDR3 DNA sequence: TGTGCCAGCAGCGCCGGACAGGGGTTTTCTGGAAACACCATATATTTT.

This clonotype was seen at least ten times. This chain connects TRBV9 to TRBJ1-1; D ambiguous. The CDR3 loop spans 13 amino acids. Deletions cut 0 bases from V and 7 bases from J, with 10 bases between. Germline V lookup: CDR1 SGDLS, CDR2 YYNGEE. For the CDR3, the DNA is TGTGCCAGCAGCGTAGGTTCAGTGAATGAAGCTTTCTTT. Translating gives CASSVGSVNEAFF.

This clonotype was observed at least ten times. The gene calls are TRBV20-1 and TRBJ1-6; 9 bases match TRBD1. The trim removed 5 bases at V and 0 bases at J, leaving 2 bases unmatched. CDR3 length: 15 residues. The germline V gene encodes CDR1 DFQATT and CDR2 SNEGSKA (reference sequence). The CDR3 sequence is CSALQGASYNSPLHF. For the CDR3, the DNA is TGCAGTGCTTTACAGGGGGCCTCCTATAATTCACCCCTCCACTTT.

This clonotype has ten or more counts. V is TRBV6-5 and J is TRBJ2-2, with D tentatively TRBD2 (6 bases). The CDR3 length is 14 residues. V gave up 6 bases and J gave up 7 bases, with 15 bases separating them. Germline lookup yields CDR1 MNHEY and CDR2 SVGAGI. CDR3 region: CASRRDSFVGELFF. DNA of the CDR3: TGTGCCAGCAGGCGGGACTCCTTCGTCGGGGAGCTGTTTTTT.

This clonotype showed up many times. J is TRBJ2-2 and V is TRBV27; D is perhaps TRBD1 or TRBD2 (5 bases each). The germline CDR1 and CDR2 sequences are MNHEY and SMNVEV (reference sequence). V lost 5 bases and J lost 3, with 13 bases in between. The CDR3 has 15 residues. CDR3 bases: TGTGCCAGCAGTGCCACACTAGGGGACACCGGGGAGCTGTTTTTT. It is translated as CASSATLGDTGELFF.

In this sample, this clonotype turned up a few times. V and J are TRBV4-3 and TRBJ2-3, with 7 bases fitting TRBD2. Germline loops: CDR1 LGHNA, CDR2 YSLEER. V lost 0 bases to trimming and J lost 5 bases; unmatched junction nucleotides: 8. CDR3 length: 16 residues. The CDR3 spells CASSQDPRGGGDTQYF. DNA of the CDR3: TGCGCCAGCAGCCAAGATCCTCGGGGCGGGGGAGATACGCAGTATTTT.

This clonotype was seen repeatedly, ten times or more. This chain uses TRBV7-9 with TRBJ2-7; 10 bases align to TRBD1. There are 19 residues in the CDR3. Germline trimming cut 5 bases from V and 0 bases from J; bases unmatched to any gene: 16. Germline loops: CDR1 SEHNR, CDR2 FQNEAQ (reference sequence). CDR3 region: CASSGLRDRGILHSYEQYF. The DNA for the CDR3 is TGTGCCAGCAGCGGACTCCGGGACAGGGGCATCCTCCACTCCTACGAGCAGTACTTC.

This clonotype came up many times. V usage is TRBV27 and J usage is TRBJ2-1; D gene uncertain. The CDR3 contains 16 residues. From germline, CDR1 is MNHEY and CDR2 SMNVEV (reference sequence). V was pared by 6 bases and J by 0 bases, with 15 bases between. The CDR3 is CASSRTLGRSYNEQFF. The CDR3 coding sequence is TGTGCCAGCAGCCGGACGTTGGGTCGCTCCTACAATGAGCAGTTCTTC.

This clonotype appeared many times. The rearrangement joins TRBV6-1 to TRBJ2-7; 7 bases agree with TRBD1. The CDR3 extends over 12 amino acids. The trim removed 8 bases at V and 0 bases at J, leaving 1 base unmatched. The V gene's germline CDR1 is MNHNS and CDR2 SASEGT. CDR3 region: CASDRASYEQYF. In nucleotides, the CDR3 is TGTGCCAGCGACAGGGCCTCCTACGAGCAGTACTTC.